Below, 2 T cell receptor beta chains from the same sample are listed, as sequenced in a study of blood T cell repertoires in COVID-19. The repertoire was sequenced with immunoSEQ multiplex PCR; TCRdb's copy has only in-frame clones and lacks some. The repertoire consists of roughly 85,000 clones, with under 80% occurring once and the leading ten covering over 9.5%. The specimen was peripheral blood. The receptors were gathered from a human donor in a cohort sampled during active COVID-19.

This clone came up once. The chain is built from TRBV3-1 (or the pseudogene TRBV3-2) and TRBJ2-5; 8 bases are shared with TRBD1. Per the germline V gene, CDR1 is LGHDT and CDR2 is YNNKEL (reference sequence). The J segment lost 3 bases and the V segment lost 4 bases, leaving 4 bases of the junction unmatched. The CDR3 extends over 14 amino acids. The CDR3 protein is CASSLGQGKETQYF. The CDR3, as DNA: TGTGCCAGCAGCCTCGGACAGGGTAAAGAGACCCAGTACTTC.

This clone was picked up one time. The rearrangement links TRBV4-1 to TRBJ2-6, with D possibly TRBD1 on 6 matching bases. V was clipped by 9 bases and J by 0 bases, with 12 bases between them. CDR1 and CDR2 from the germline V gene are MGHRA and YSYEKL. The CDR3 is made up of 15 amino acids. The CDR3: CASSRDNSGANVLTF. CDR3 coding DNA: TGCGCCAGTTCACGGGACAACTCTGGGGCCAACGTCCTGACTTTC.